A single sample is the source of the 30 T cell receptor beta chains below, sequenced in a study of siplizumab effects on memory and regulatory T cells. Using immunoSEQ multiplex PCR, the repertoire was profiled, and TCRdb retains in-frame clones only, with some absent. The sample holds more than 85,000 clones; 92% are singletons and the top ten take around 0.7%. The specimen sequenced was Tregs sorted from blood. The receptor set was obtained from a human donor in good health.

The CDR3 DNA is TGTGCCAGCAGTTACGGCGGAGTCCGGAACGAGCAGTACTTC. It codes for CASSYGGVRNEQYF. The chain carries TRBV6-6 and TRBJ2-7; no clear D. The V gene's germline CDR1 is MNHNY and CDR2 SVGAGI (reference sequence). V dropped 2 bases and J dropped 5 bases, with 13 bases sitting between them. CDR3 length: 14 residues.

Only one count was recorded for this clone. The V and J genes are TRBV11-2 and TRBJ2-7, with 16 bases that match TRBD2. V lost 6 bases to trimming and J lost 4 bases; unmatched junction nucleotides: 3. This CDR3 is built from 15 residues. CDR1 SGHAT and CDR2 FQNNGV come from the germline V gene. DNA of the CDR3: TGTGCCAGCAGGTTGGGACTAGCGGGAGGGTACGAGCAGTACTTC. The encoded protein is CASRLGLAGGYEQYF.

V and J are TRBV7-9 and TRBJ2-7; D perhaps matches TRBD2 (6 bases). Trimming stripped 4 bases from V and 3 bases from J, with 19 bases between. This CDR3 has 16 amino acids. Germline V gene sequence: CDR1 SEHNR, CDR2 FQNEAQ (reference sequence). CDR3 nucleotides: TGTGCCAGCAGCTCCTCTGGAGGAGGGGCGAACTACGAGCAGTACTTC. Protein: CASSSSGGGANYEQYF.

The J gene is TRBJ2-3, the V gene TRBV6-5, with D unresolved. The V and J ends lost 4 bases and 9 bases respectively, with 11 bases between them. The germline V gene has CDR1 MNHEY and CDR2 SVGAGI. The CDR3 sequence is 12 residues long. CDR3 bases: TGTGCCAGCAGTTGGACCGGGCGCACGCAGTATTTT. Translation gives CASSWTGRTQYF.

The chain employs TRBV4-2 and TRBJ2-2; 10 bases agree with TRBD1. Germline values: CDR1 LGHNA, CDR2 YNFKEQ. The CDR3 has 16 amino acids. V shed 5 bases and J 3 bases; nucleotides not matched to a gene: 6. CDR3 amino acids: CASSRPGQGYTGELFF. The CDR3 bases are TGTGCCAGCAGCAGGCCGGGACAGGGGTACACCGGGGAGCTGTTTTTT.

The rearrangement joins TRBV30 to TRBJ1-3; TRBD1 might be the D (5 bases). The length of the CDR3 is 16 residues. V lost 3 bases to trimming and J lost 0 bases, with 15 bases between them. Germline values: CDR1 GTSNPN, CDR2 SVGIG (reference sequence). CDR3 sequence: CAWRFRTFSSGNTIYF. The DNA of the CDR3 is TGTGCCTGGAGGTTTAGGACATTCAGCTCTGGAAACACCATATATTTT. Full variable domain (rest looked up from reference TRBV30 and TRBJ1-3): SQTIHQWPATLVQPVGSPLSLECTVEGTSNPNLYWYRQAAGRGLQLLFYSVGIGQISSEVPQNLSASRPQDRQFILSSKKLLLSDSGFYLCAWRFRTFSSGNTIYFGEGSWLTVV.

The genes are TRBV5-1 and TRBJ2-1; 11 bases are a match to TRBD2. Germline lookup yields CDR1 SGHRS and CDR2 YFSETQ. V shed 0 bases, J shed 7 bases, and the junction held 9 bases outside the gene matches. This CDR3 has 17 residues. The CDR3 nucleotides read TGCGCCAGCAGCTTGGGGGAAGGACTAGCGGGTTATAATGAGCAGTTCTTC. It is translated as CASSLGEGLAGYNEQFF.

This chain uses TRBV5-1 with TRBJ1-2; TRBD1 matches 8 bases. Germline V gene lookup returns CDR1 SGHRS and CDR2 YFSETQ. The CDR3 runs to 13 residues. J gave up 7 bases and V 5 bases, and 7 bases lay outside the gene matches. CDR3 bases: TGCGCCAGCAGTTCTCAGGGGGCGGTTGGCTACACCTTC. Protein: CASSSQGAVGYTF.

The chain joins TRBV28 to TRBJ2-3; D is undetermined. CDR3 size: 12 residues. V dropped 8 bases and J dropped 4 bases, with 10 bases sitting between them. Germline V CDR1 and CDR2: MDHEN, SYDVKM. CDR3 nucleotides: TGTGCCAGCGGTGGGTTGGCAGATACGCAGTATTTT. It specifies CASGGLADTQYF.

This chain links TRBV18 with TRBJ2-7; a weak D match, TRBD2 (5 bases). This CDR3 is 15 amino acids long. Trimming removed 3 bases from V and 0 bases from J, with 12 bases in between. From germline, CDR1 is KGHSH and CDR2 LQKENI. This chain's CDR3 is CASSPREGLSYEQYF. In nucleotides, the CDR3 is TGTGCCAGCTCACCTCGGGAAGGTCTCTCCTACGAGCAGTACTTC.

This rearrangement joins TRBV7-2 to TRBJ2-3, with TRBD2 as a possible D gene (6 bases). The CDR3 loop spans 14 amino acids. Trimming shortened V by 3 bases and J by 2 bases, and 9 bases separated the two germline ends. Germline V gene lookup returns CDR1 SGHTA and CDR2 FQGNSA. CDR3 loop: CASSLTRDTDTQYF. CDR3 sequence (DNA): TGTGCCAGCAGCTTGACTAGAGACACAGATACGCAGTATTTT. The full variable domain, with the rest looked up from reference TRBV7-2 and TRBJ2-3, is GAGVSQSPSNKVTEKGKDVELRCDPISGHTALYWYRQSLGQGLEFLIYFQGNSAPDKSGLPSDRFSAERTGGSVSTLTIQRTQQEDSAVYLCASSLTRDTDTQYFGPGTRLTVL.

The CDR3 DNA sequence: TGTGCCAGCAGTTTAGGGGCAACGTACCAAGAGACCCAGTACTTC. It specifies CASSLGATYQETQYF. This chain links TRBV28 with TRBJ2-5; D is possibly TRBD1 (5 bases). The CDR3 runs to 15 residues. Trimming took 2 bases from V and 0 from J, leaving 10 bases between them. CDR1 and CDR2 (germline): MDHEN, SYDVKM.

This clone was observed once. CDR3 sequence reads: CASSLALTSGKGTDTQYF. The CDR3 region has the DNA TGCGCCAGCAGCTTGGCCTTGACTAGCGGGAAGGGCACAGATACGCAGTATTTT. V usage is TRBV5-1 and J usage is TRBJ2-3; 11 positions agree with TRBD2. V lost 0 bases to trimming and J lost 1 base; unmatched junction nucleotides: 7. CDR1 SGHRS and CDR2 YFSETQ come from the germline V gene. The CDR3 spans 18 residues.

V is TRBV5-6 and J is TRBJ1-6, with D unresolved. V was pared by 0 bases and J by 8 bases, with 12 bases between. Germline lookup yields CDR1 SGHDT and CDR2 YYEEEE. The CDR3 runs to 15 residues. CDR3 protein: CASSLAVAFDSPLHF. The DNA of the CDR3 is TGTGCCAGCAGCTTGGCCGTGGCATTCGATTCACCCCTCCACTTT. Complete variable domain (other parts from reference TRBV5-6 and TRBJ1-6): DAGVTQSPTHLIKTRGQQVTLRCSPKSGHDTVSWYQQALGQGPQFIFQYYEEEERQRGNFPDRFSGHQFPNYSSELNVNALLLGDSALYLCASSLAVAFDSPLHFGNGTRLTVT.

J is TRBJ2-5 and V is TRBV7-6; no firm D call. The germline V gene has CDR1 SGHVS and CDR2 FNYEAQ. Trimming pared 2 bases from V and 3 bases from J, leaving 1 base between. CDR3 length: 11 residues. CDR3 DNA: TGTGCCAGCAGCTTAAAAGAGACCCAGTACTTC. Amino acid sequence: CASSLKETQYF.

The gene calls are TRBV28 and TRBJ2-2, with 7 bases matching TRBD2. V was pared by 5 bases and J by 6 bases, with 6 bases of the junction left unmatched. Germline V gene lookup returns CDR1 MDHEN and CDR2 SYDVKM. The CDR3 is 14 residues long. The CDR3 loop is CASSIGLESGELFF. The CDR3 DNA sequence: TGTGCCAGCAGTATCGGACTAGAGTCCGGGGAGCTGTTTTTT.

The chain links TRBV7-3 to TRBJ2-3; the match to TRBD2 covers 7 bases. CDR3 length: 14 amino acids. CDR1 and CDR2 from the germline V gene are SGHTA and FQGTGA. The V and J ends lost 5 bases and 2 bases, in that order; junction bases with no gene match: 4. CDR3 nucleotide sequence: TGTGCCAGCAGCAATAGCGGGTTCACAGATACGCAGTATTTT. Its protein is CASSNSGFTDTQYF.

DNA for the CDR3: TGCAGTGCTAGAGGAGGGAATGAGCAGTTCTTC. The encoded protein is CSARGGNEQFF. The chain couples TRBV20-1 to TRBJ2-1; D possibly corresponds to TRBD2 (5 bases). With 1 base removed from V and 7 bases from J, the gap between germline ends came to 5 bases. CDR1 is DFQATT and CDR2 is SNEGSKA in the germline V gene (reference sequence). This CDR3 contains 11 residues.

The chain joins TRBV6-6 to TRBJ2-7; 9 bases agree with TRBD2. Losses at the gene ends were 8 bases for V and 7 bases for J; bases not matched to a gene: 12. CDR3 length equals 14 residues. Germline-derived CDR1 and CDR2 are MNHNY and SVGAGI (reference sequence). The CDR3 spells CASSPGREGAEQYF. CDR3 DNA sequence: TGTGCCAGCTCCCCCGGGCGGGAGGGGGCGGAGCAGTACTTC.

This chain joins TRBV7-9 and TRBJ2-7; D is perhaps TRBD2 (6 bases). CDR1 and CDR2 from the germline V gene are SEHNR and FQNEAQ (reference sequence). The V and J ends lost 0 bases and 3 bases respectively, with 9 bases between them. This CDR3 comprises 14 residues. The CDR3 sequence is CASSLAGGDYEQYF. In DNA form, the CDR3 reads TGTGCCAGCAGCTTAGCGGGCGGGGACTACGAGCAGTACTTC. Using reference TRBV7-9 and TRBJ2-7 for the parts outside the CDR3, the full variable domain is DTGVSQNPRHKITKRGQNVTFRCDPISEHNRLYWYRQTLGQGPEFLTYFQNEAQLEKSRLLSDRFSAERPKGSFSTLEIQRTEQGDSAMYLCASSLAGGDYEQYFGPGTRLTVT.

Comments on this clone: The same CDR3 is also encoded by other DNA sequences in this sample. The chain couples TRBV5-1 to TRBJ2-3; 12 nucleotides agree with TRBD2. The CDR3 has 16 residues. V trimming: 4 bases; J trimming: 3 bases; junction bases outside the gene matches: 6. From germline, CDR1 is SGHRS and CDR2 YFSETQ. CDR3 nucleotides: TGCGCCAGCAGCCCAGGACTAGCGGGATTAACAGATACGCAGTATTTT. Residues: CASSPGLAGLTDTQYF. Using reference TRBV5-1 and TRBJ2-3 for the parts outside the CDR3, the full variable domain is KAGVTQTPRYLIKTRGQQVTLSCSPISGHRSVSWYQQTPGQGLQFLFEYFSETQRNKGNFPGRFSGRQFSNSRSEMNVSTLELGDSALYLCASSPGLAGLTDTQYFGPGTRLTVL.

The chain joins TRBV6-6 to TRBJ2-7; TRBD2 matches 8 bases. After removal of 6 bases from V and 7 bases from J, the junction contained 5 bases not matched to a gene. This CDR3 is 12 amino acids long. Germline loops: CDR1 MNHNY, CDR2 SVGAGI (reference sequence). The CDR3 DNA reads TGTGCCAGCAGCCGTAGCGGGATTGAGCAGTACTTC. Encoded protein: CASSRSGIEQYF.

The V and J genes are TRBV11-2 and TRBJ1-2; 7 nucleotides line up with TRBD1. After removal of 3 bases from V and 6 bases from J, the junction contained 13 bases not matched to a gene. The CDR3 spans 16 residues. CDR1 and CDR2 (germline): SGHAT, FQNNGV. CDR3 DNA: TGTGCCAGCAGCTTGAGGCAGGGGGGGCGGGAGGATGGCTACACCTTC. It translates to CASSLRQGGREDGYTF.

This chain uses TRBV28 with TRBJ2-5; the match to TRBD2 covers 12 bases. The germline CDR1 and CDR2 sequences are MDHEN and SYDVKM. J was trimmed by 5 bases and V by 6 bases; bases with no gene match: 4. This CDR3 spans 14 amino acids. The CDR3 reads CASSTTSGRETQYF. The CDR3 coding sequence is TGTGCCAGCAGCACTACTAGCGGGAGGGAGACCCAGTACTTC.

This chain connects TRBV7-3 to TRBJ2-7; 8 nucleotides match TRBD2. The germline CDR1 and CDR2 sequences are SGHTA and FQGTGA. Trimming cost V 5 bases and J 2 bases; bases outside gene matches: 5. This CDR3 is built from 14 residues. CDR3 DNA: TGTGCCAGCAGCCCCGGACTAGCTCCCTACGAGCAGTACTTC. The encoded protein is CASSPGLAPYEQYF.

The chain carries TRBV7-9 and TRBJ1-4; D possibly corresponds to TRBD1 (6 bases). The CDR3 has 13 residues. With 0 bases removed from V and 7 bases from J, the gap between germline ends came to 6 bases. Germline V gene data show CDR1 as SEHNR and CDR2 as FQNEAQ (reference sequence). The CDR3 coding sequence is TGTGCCAGCAGCTTAGCAGGGGGTGAAAAACTGTTTTTT. Its protein product is CASSLAGGEKLFF.

This chain joins TRBV5-4 and TRBJ2-7; 12 bases align to TRBD2. V lost 3 bases to trimming and J lost 4 bases; unmatched junction nucleotides: 8. The germline CDR1 and CDR2 sequences are SGHNT and YYREEE (reference sequence). CDR3 length equals 16 residues. CDR3 region: CASSSRLAGASYEQYF. CDR3 nucleotide sequence: TGTGCCAGCAGCTCCAGACTAGCGGGAGCTAGTTACGAGCAGTACTTC.

The chain links TRBV5-6 to TRBJ2-3, with TRBD2 matching 8 bases. CDR1 and CDR2 from the germline V gene are SGHDT and YYEEEE. Trimming took 5 bases from V and 3 from J; bases not matched to a gene: 11. CDR3 length equals 16 residues. The CDR3 spells CASSYTGTSLTDTQYF. CDR3 nucleotides: TGTGCCAGCAGTTACACCGGGACTAGTCTTACAGATACGCAGTATTTT.

J is TRBJ2-3 and V is TRBV5-1, with TRBD1 as a possible D gene (6 bases). CDR1 and CDR2 from the germline V gene are SGHRS and YFSETQ. V was trimmed by 4 bases and J by 3 bases, leaving 12 bases between them. The CDR3 has 14 residues. In DNA, the CDR3 is TGCGCCAGCAGCGAAGGCGGACAGACAGATACGCAGTATTTT. Translating it yields CASSEGGQTDTQYF. The variable domain in full, completed from reference TRBV5-1 and TRBJ2-3, reads KAGVTQTPRYLIKTRGQQVTLSCSPISGHRSVSWYQQTPGQGLQFLFEYFSETQRNKGNFPGRFSGRQFSNSRSEMNVSTLELGDSALYLCASSEGGQTDTQYFGPGTRLTVL.

This rearrangement joins TRBV15 to TRBJ1-3; D remains ambiguous. The CDR3 consists of 15 residues. The germline gives CDR1 LNHNV, CDR2 YYDKDF (reference sequence). V lost 0 bases to trimming and J lost 4 bases, with 10 bases between them. CDR3: CATSRESGPGNTIYF. The CDR3 nucleotides are TGTGCCACCAGCAGAGAATCCGGACCGGGAAACACCATATATTTT.